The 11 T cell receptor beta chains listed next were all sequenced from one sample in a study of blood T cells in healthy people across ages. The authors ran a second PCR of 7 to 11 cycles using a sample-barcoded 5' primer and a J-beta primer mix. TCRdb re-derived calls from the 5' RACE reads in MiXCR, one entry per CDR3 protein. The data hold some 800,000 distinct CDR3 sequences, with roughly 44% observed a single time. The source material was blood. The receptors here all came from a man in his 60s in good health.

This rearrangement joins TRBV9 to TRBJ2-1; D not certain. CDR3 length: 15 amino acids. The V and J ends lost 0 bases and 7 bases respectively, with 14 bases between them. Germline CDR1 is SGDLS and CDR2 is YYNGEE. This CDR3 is CASSVGLLPGNEQFF. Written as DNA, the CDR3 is TGTGCCAGCAGCGTAGGGCTTCTCCCCGGGAATGAGCAGTTCTTC.

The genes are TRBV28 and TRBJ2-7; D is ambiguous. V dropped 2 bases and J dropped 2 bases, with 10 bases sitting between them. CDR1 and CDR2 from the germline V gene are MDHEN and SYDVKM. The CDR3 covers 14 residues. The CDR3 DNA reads TGTGCCAGCAGTTTACGCAGGAACCCCTACGAGCAGTACTTC. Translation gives CASSLRRNPYEQYF.

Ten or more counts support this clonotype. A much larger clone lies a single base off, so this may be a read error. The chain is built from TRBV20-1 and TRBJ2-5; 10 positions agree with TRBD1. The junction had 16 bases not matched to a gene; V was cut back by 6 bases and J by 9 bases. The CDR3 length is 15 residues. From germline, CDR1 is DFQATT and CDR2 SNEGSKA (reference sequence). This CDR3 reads CSANGGTGDPRSQYF. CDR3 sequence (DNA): TGCAGTGCCAACGGTGGGACAGGGGACCCGAGGTCCCAGTACTTC.

CDR3: CASSYTGGLKNYGYTF. CDR3 sequence (DNA): TGTGCCAGCAGCTATACAGGGGGCTTAAAAAACTATGGCTACACCTTC. This chain connects TRBV7-2 to TRBJ1-2; 9 bases align to TRBD1. This CDR3 is built from 16 residues. The germline V gene has CDR1 SGHTA and CDR2 FQGNSA. Trimming cost V 4 bases and J 2 bases; bases outside gene matches: 8.

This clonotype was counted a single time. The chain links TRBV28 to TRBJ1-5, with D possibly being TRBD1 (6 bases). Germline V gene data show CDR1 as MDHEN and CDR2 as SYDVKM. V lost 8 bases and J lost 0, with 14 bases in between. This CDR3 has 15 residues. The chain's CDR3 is CASQGMKNSNQPQHF. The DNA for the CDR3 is TGTGCCAGCCAGGGGATGAAAAATAGCAATCAGCCCCAGCATTTT. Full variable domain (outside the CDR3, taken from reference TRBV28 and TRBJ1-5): DVKVTQSSRYLVKRTGEKVFLECVQDMDHENMFWYRQDPGLGLRLIYFSYDVKMKEKGDIPEGYSVSREKKERFSLILESASTNQTSMYLCASQGMKNSNQPQHFGDGTRLSIL.

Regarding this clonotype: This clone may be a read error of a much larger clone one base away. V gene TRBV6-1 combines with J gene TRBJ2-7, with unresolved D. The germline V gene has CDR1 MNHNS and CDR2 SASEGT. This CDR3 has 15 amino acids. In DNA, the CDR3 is TGTGCCAGCAGTGAAGCAGCAGGATCGGGTTACGAGCGGTACTTC. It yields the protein CASSEAAGSGYERYF.

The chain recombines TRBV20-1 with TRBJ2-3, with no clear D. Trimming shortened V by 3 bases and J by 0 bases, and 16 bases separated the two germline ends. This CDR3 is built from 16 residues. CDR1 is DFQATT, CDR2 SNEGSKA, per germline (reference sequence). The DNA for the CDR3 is TGCAGTGCTAGTAGCTATAGGGCCTTGAGCACAGATACGCAGTATTTT. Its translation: CSASSYRALSTDTQYF.

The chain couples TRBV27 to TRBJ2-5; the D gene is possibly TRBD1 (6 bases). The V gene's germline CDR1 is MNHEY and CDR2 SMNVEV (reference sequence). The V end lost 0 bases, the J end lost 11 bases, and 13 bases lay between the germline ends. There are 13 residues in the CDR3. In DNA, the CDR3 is TGTGCCAGCAGTTTATCGGCGTCAGGGGAGCAGTACTTC. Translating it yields CASSLSASGEQYF.

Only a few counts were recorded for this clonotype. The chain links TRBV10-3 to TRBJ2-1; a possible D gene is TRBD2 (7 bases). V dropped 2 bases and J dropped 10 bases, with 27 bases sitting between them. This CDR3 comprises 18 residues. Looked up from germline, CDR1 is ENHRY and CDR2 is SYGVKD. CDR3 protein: CAISEPRGGHSSLKEQFF. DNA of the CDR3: TGTGCCATCAGTGAGCCGCGCGGGGGCCATTCGTCTCTTAAGGAGCAGTTCTTC.

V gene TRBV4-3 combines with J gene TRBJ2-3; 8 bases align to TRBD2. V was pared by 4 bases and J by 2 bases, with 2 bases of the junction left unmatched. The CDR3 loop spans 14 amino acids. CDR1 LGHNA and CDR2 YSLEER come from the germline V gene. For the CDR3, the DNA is TGCGCCAGCAGCCCAGCGGGGGTCACAGATACGCAGTATTTT. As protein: CASSPAGVTDTQYF.

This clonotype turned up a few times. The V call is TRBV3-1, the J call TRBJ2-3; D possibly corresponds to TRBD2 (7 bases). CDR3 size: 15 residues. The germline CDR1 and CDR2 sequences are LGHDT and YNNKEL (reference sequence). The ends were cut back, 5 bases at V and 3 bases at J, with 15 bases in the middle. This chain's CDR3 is CASSGPGGPTDTQYF. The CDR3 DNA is TGTGCCAGCAGCGGCCCGGGGGGCCCGACAGATACGCAGTATTTT.